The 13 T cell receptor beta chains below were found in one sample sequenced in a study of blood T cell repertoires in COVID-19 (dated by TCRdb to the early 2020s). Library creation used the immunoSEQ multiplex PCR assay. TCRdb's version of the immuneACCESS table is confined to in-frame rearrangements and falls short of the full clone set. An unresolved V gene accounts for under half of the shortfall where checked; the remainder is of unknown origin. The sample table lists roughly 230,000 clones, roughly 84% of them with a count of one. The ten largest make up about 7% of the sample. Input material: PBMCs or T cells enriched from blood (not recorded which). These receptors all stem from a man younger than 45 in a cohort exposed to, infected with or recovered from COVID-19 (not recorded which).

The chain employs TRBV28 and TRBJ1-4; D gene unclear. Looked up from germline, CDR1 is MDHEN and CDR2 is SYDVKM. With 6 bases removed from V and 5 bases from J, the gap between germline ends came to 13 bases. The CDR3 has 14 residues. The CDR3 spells CASRAATLNEKLFF. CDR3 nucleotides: TGTGCCAGCAGGGCGGCTACTCTCAATGAAAAACTGTTTTTT.

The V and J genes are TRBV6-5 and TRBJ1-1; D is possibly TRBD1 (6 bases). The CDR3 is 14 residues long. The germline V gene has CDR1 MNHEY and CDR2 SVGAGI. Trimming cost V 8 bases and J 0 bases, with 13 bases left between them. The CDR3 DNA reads TGTGCCAGCCCCGGGACACCTATGAACACTGAAGCTTTCTTT. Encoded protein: CASPGTPMNTEAFF.

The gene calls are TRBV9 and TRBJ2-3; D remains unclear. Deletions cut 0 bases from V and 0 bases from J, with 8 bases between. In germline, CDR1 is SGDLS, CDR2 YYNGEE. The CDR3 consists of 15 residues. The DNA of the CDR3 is TGTGCCAGCAGCGTAGTGGCGACTAGCACAGATACGCAGTATTTT. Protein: CASSVVATSTDTQYF.

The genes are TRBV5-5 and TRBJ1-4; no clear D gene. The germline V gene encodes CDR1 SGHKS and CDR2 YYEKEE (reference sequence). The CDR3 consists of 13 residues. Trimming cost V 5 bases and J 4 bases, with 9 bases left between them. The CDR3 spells CASSVGINEKLFF. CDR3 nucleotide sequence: TGTGCCAGCAGTGTCGGTATTAATGAAAAACTGTTTTTT.

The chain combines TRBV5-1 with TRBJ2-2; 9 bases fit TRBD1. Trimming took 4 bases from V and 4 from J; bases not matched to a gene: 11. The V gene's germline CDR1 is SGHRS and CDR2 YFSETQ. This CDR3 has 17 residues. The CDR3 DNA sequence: TGCGCCAGCAGCGGTGGCACAGGGGGCGGTGGCACCGGGGAGCTGTTTTTT. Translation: CASSGGTGGGGTGELFF.

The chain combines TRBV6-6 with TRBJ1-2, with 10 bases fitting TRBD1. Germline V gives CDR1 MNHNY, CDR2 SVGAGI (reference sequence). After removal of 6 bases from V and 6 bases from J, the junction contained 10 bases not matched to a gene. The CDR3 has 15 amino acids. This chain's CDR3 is CASRTSGTGAHGYTF. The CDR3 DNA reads TGTGCCAGCAGGACCTCCGGGACAGGGGCCCATGGCTACACCTTC.

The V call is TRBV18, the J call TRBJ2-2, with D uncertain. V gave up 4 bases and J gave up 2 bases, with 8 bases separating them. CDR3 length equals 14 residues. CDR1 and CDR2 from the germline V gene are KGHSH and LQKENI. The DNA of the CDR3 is TGTGCCAGCTCACAACAAACCAACACCGGGGAGCTGTTTTTT. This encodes CASSQQTNTGELFF.

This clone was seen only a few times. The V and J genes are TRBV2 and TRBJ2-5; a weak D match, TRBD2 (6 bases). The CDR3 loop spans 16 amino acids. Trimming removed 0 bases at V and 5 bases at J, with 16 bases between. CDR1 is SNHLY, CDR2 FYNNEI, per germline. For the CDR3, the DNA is TGTGCCAGCAGTGAAGCACGGGGGACGATGAAGGAGACCCAGTACTTC. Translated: CASSEARGTMKETQYF.

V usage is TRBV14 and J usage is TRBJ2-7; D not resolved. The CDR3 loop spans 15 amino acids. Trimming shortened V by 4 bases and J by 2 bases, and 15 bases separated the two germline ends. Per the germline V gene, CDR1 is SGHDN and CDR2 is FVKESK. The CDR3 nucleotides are TGTGCCAGCAGCCCGACTGAGGCAATCCCCTACGAGCAGTACTTC. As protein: CASSPTEAIPYEQYF.

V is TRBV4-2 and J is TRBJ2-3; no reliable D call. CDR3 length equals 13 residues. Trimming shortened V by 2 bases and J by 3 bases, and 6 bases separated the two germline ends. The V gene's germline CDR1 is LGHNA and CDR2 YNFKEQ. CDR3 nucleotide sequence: TGTGCCAGCAGCCAAAGAGAAACAGATACGCAGTATTTT. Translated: CASSQRETDTQYF.

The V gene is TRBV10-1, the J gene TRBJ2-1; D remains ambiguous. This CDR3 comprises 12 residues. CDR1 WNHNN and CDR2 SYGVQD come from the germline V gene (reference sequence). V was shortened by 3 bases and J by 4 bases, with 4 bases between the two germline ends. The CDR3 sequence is CASSDRYNEQFF. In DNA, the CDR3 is TGCGCCAGCAGTGATAGATACAATGAGCAGTTCTTC.

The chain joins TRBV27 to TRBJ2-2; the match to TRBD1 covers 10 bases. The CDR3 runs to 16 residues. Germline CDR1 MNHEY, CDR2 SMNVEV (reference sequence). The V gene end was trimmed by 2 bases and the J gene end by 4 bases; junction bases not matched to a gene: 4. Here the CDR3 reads CASSLLGTGATGELFF. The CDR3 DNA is TGTGCCAGCAGTTTACTCGGGACAGGGGCCACCGGGGAGCTGTTTTTT.

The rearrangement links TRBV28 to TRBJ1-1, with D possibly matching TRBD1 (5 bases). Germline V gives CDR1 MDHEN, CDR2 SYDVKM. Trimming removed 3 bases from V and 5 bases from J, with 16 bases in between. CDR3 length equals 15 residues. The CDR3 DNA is TGTGCCAGCAGTTTGGGCCCGGGACTAGCAACTGAAGCTTTCTTT. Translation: CASSLGPGLATEAFF.